The 12 T cell receptor beta chains presented below share a single source sample, sequenced in a study of T-cell memory formation after mild COVID-19. TCRdb recomputed calls from the 5' RACE reads with MiXCR, one row per CDR3 protein. The sample carries 450,000 to 650,000 distinct CDR3 sequences, approximately 21% recorded once. The sequencing sample was made of PBMCs or a T cell subset sorted from them (not recorded which). The receptors were sampled from an adult woman who had mild COVID-19 (a few samples of this study predate the infection). Cell type and time point are not known.

This clonotype was counted many times. The chain employs TRBV4-3 and TRBJ2-7; D is possibly TRBD2 (6 bases). V was cut by 0 bases and J by 0 bases, with 9 bases left in between. CDR3 size: 15 residues. Per germline, CDR1 LGHNA and CDR2 YSLEER. This CDR3 is CASSQDTRDSYEQYF. CDR3 bases: TGCGCCAGCAGCCAAGATACGCGGGACTCCTACGAGCAGTACTTC.

This rearrangement joins TRBV6-2 or TRBV6-3 to TRBJ2-3; D is perhaps TRBD1 (5 bases). CDR1 is MNHEY, CDR2 SVGEGT, per germline. Trimming stripped 2 bases from V and 0 bases from J, with 9 bases between. This CDR3 has 15 amino acids. The CDR3 bases are TGTGCCAGCAGTTACGACAGCCCCAGCACAGATACGCAGTATTTT. This gives the protein CASSYDSPSTDTQYF.

This chain joins TRBV5-1 and TRBJ2-6, with D hard to call. The CDR3 contains 14 residues. The germline gives CDR1 SGHRS, CDR2 YFSETQ. Trimming shortened V by 0 bases and J by 3 bases, and 4 bases separated the two germline ends. The CDR3 nucleotides are TGCGCCAGCAGCTTGGAGGTTGGGGCCAACGTCCTGACTTTC. Translated: CASSLEVGANVLTF.

The J gene is TRBJ2-1, the V gene TRBV9; 9 bases fit TRBD1. The V gene's germline CDR1 is SGDLS and CDR2 YYNGEE. V dropped 2 bases and J dropped 4; count of bases not matched to a gene: 7. The CDR3 is made up of 16 amino acids. The DNA for the CDR3 is TGTGCCAGCAGCGTGGAGGGACAGGGAGCATACAATGAGCAGTTCTTC. Translation gives CASSVEGQGAYNEQFF. The full variable domain, its missing parts supplied by reference TRBV9 and TRBJ2-1, is DSGVTQTPKHLITATGQRVTLRCSPRSGDLSVYWYQQSLDQGLQFLIQYYNGEERAKGNILERFSAQQFPDLHSELNLSSLELGDSALYFCASSVEGQGAYNEQFFGPGTRLTVL.

CDR3 nucleotide sequence: TGTGCCAGCCATCCGGGGGGTTCGACCGGGGAGCTGTTTTTT. Translating gives CASHPGGSTGELFF. The gene calls are TRBV28 and TRBJ2-2; TRBD2 agrees at 7 bases. The V gene end was trimmed by 8 bases and the J gene end by 5 bases; junction bases not matched to a gene: 8. The CDR3 is 14 amino acids. Germline V CDR1 and CDR2: MDHEN, SYDVKM. Combining the CDR3 with reference TRBV28 and TRBJ2-2 gives the whole variable domain DVKVTQSSRYLVKRTGEKVFLECVQDMDHENMFWYRQDPGLGLRLIYFSYDVKMKEKGDIPEGYSVSREKKERFSLILESASTNQTSMYLCASHPGGSTGELFFGEGSRLTVL.

The chain carries TRBV20-1 and TRBJ1-4, with 8 bases fitting TRBD1. Trimming at V came to 5 bases and at J to 0 bases, leaving 2 bases not matched to a gene. Germline CDR1 and CDR2: DFQATT and SNEGSKA (reference sequence). This CDR3 has 14 amino acids. CDR3 protein: CSAADRATNEKLFF. CDR3 coding DNA: TGCAGTGCTGCGGACAGGGCAACTAATGAAAAACTGTTTTTT.

J is TRBJ2-7 and V is TRBV11-2; unclear D gene. This CDR3 contains 12 residues. The germline V gene encodes CDR1 SGHAT and CDR2 FQNNGV. Trimming removed 2 bases at V and 6 bases at J, with 8 bases between. The CDR3 spells CASSLLALEQYF. The CDR3 region has the DNA TGTGCCAGCAGCTTACTGGCGCTCGAGCAGTACTTC.

The CDR3 region is CASSSQAGPYEQYF. The CDR3 DNA follows: TGTGCCAGCAGCTCGCAGGCAGGGCCCTACGAGCAGTACTTC. The chain has TRBV12-3 or TRBV12-4 and TRBJ2-7; tentatively, D is TRBD1 (5 bases). V lost 6 bases and J lost 2, with 14 bases in between. CDR3 length equals 14 residues.

This chain uses TRBV15 with TRBJ2-7; D remains unclear. Germline V lookup: CDR1 LNHNV, CDR2 YYDKDF (reference sequence). The ends were cut back, 5 bases at V and 1 base at J, with 9 bases in the middle. The CDR3 has 13 residues. CDR3 sequence reads: CATSRKSSYEQYF. DNA for the CDR3: TGTGCCACCAGCCGCAAAAGTTCCTACGAGCAGTACTTC.

This clonotype has more than one count but fewer than ten. The rearrangement joins TRBV6-5 to TRBJ2-2, with no clear D. The germline V gene has CDR1 MNHEY and CDR2 SVGAGI. Trimming removed 9 bases at V and 2 bases at J, with 10 bases between. This CDR3 has 13 amino acids. CDR3 region: CASRRLNTGELFF. The CDR3 nucleotides are TGTGCCAGTCGCAGGCTTAACACCGGGGAGCTGTTTTTT.

This clonotype has more than one count but fewer than ten. This chain links TRBV5-4 with TRBJ2-7; TRBD1 is a possible D gene (6 bases). The V and J ends lost 0 bases and 2 bases respectively, with 12 bases between them. CDR1 is SGHNT and CDR2 is YYREEE in the germline V gene (reference sequence). This CDR3 is built from 15 residues. In DNA, the CDR3 is TGTGCCAGCAGCTTGGTCCCCCAGGGGACCTACGAGCAGTACTTC. It translates to CASSLVPQGTYEQYF.

This clonotype was counted between two and nine times. The CDR3 here is CASRTGTGSAGELFF. The CDR3 bases are TGCGCCAGCAGAACCGGGACAGGGTCGGCCGGGGAGCTGTTTTTT. The J gene is TRBJ2-2, the V gene TRBV5-1, with TRBD1 matching over 9 bases. The CDR3 extends over 15 amino acids. J was trimmed by 6 bases and V by 5 bases; bases with no gene match: 8. CDR1 SGHRS and CDR2 YFSETQ come from the germline V gene. Filled out from reference TRBV5-1 and TRBJ2-2, the complete variable domain reads KAGVTQTPRYLIKTRGQQVTLSCSPISGHRSVSWYQQTPGQGLQFLFEYFSETQRNKGNFPGRFSGRQFSNSRSEMNVSTLELGDSALYLCASRTGTGSAGELFFGEGSRLTVL.